This TCR beta chain was recorded in a study of PD-L1 blockade in urothelial cancer (dated by TCRdb to about 2017). Regarding the research as a whole: Every patient began therapy around 2014 and was given atezolizumab 1,200 mg intravenously every 3 weeks. Patients had an ECOG performance status of 0 or 1 and had received between 0 and 3 prior chemotherapy regimens. Whole exome sequencing and RNA sequencing of pretreatment tumors were performed alongside TCR sequencing in the same patients. Blood samples were analyzed 3 weeks after the start of treatment (second dose) and 6 weeks after the start of treatment. About 85% of the roughly 29 patients were identified as males with urothelial cancer of bladder origin, and a prior smoking history was reported by 18 of 29 patients. Pretreatment blood TCR-seq was available for about 27 patients, at least one posttreatment blood collection was obtained for some 24 patients, and tumor TCR-seq was available for some 24 patients. Durable clinical benefit was achieved by nine patients but not by the remaining 20. Progression-free survival longer than 6 months counted as durable clinical benefit, and TCR features were additionally tested against both progression-free and overall survival. Pretreatment tumor samples, along with matched peripheral blood collected serially before and after atezolizumab treatment, underwent TCR sequencing. An exploratory multi-omic analysis was conducted of the somatic, immune and clinical correlates of response to PD-L1 blockade with atezolizumab in urothelial cancer. A median of 141,255 T cells and some 90,000 unique TCRs was obtained from blood samples, and a median clonality of approximately 0.08 was observed. Results and caveats for the whole study, not just this receptor: Because of the small sample size (n ≈ 31) and the many exploratory analyses performed, the results are intended to be regarded as hypothesis-generating. Patients with durable benefit showed greater expansion of tumor-associated TCR clones in peripheral blood 3 weeks after starting treatment (n ≈ 22, p = 0.022). A pretreatment peripheral blood TCR clonality below the median was linked to improved progression-free and overall survival.

Explained via the paper, the time point label denotes: pretreatment peripheral blood. The cohort included under 35 patients with locally advanced or metastatic urothelial carcinoma who were treated at Memorial Sloan Kettering on a trial protocol. Peripheral blood mononuclear cells were collected pretreatment and during treatment, with between 1 and 8 total time points obtained per patient. The Qiagen DNeasy Blood extraction kit was used to purify genomic DNA from total PBMCs and tumor samples. PBMCs were collected pretreatment and during treatment, and were isolated and stored as previously described. The germline V gene (reference sequence) yields LNHNV for CDR1 and YYDKDF for CDR2. The CDR3, from cysteine to phenylalanine, totals 14 residues. Here the CDR3 DNA is all that survives: 42 bases in frame from base 1. V is reduced by 1 base and J by 2 bases, leaving a spacing of 8 bases between them.

To note about this clone: Its antigen remains undetermined. No base qualities exist here, and no much larger clone lies one base off it.

Each PCR received spiked-in synthetic TCR analog templates so that absolute template abundance could be estimated from read counts. The immunoSEQ assay was used to amplify TCRbeta CDR3 regions from genomic DNA with bias-controlled V and J gene primers. Sequencing of rearranged TCRbeta segments was performed at approximately 20X coverage. The study's processing was this. Clustering was used to correct sequencing errors, and CDR3s were annotated against IMGT so that V, D and J genes could be assigned. Only productive TCRbeta rearrangements were used in downstream analyses, excluding out-of-frame or stop-codon sequences. Clonality was calculated as one minus the Shannon entropy normalized by the log of the number of unique productive sequences. Clones differing between time points or between blood and tumor were identified using Fisher's exact test with Benjamini-Hochberg correction, with an adjusted p below 0.01 applied as the threshold. Here the immuneACCESS table is served through TCRdb, limited to in-frame sequences with V and J called. Missing clones are a known gap in these copies; in checked studies unresolved V genes cover under half, and the rest lacks a known reason. V, J and clone size were drawn from that table, and D and trimming were deduced from the DNA. This sample comprises about 52,000 clones, around four fifths of them detected only once. Together, the top ten hold 1% to 1.5% of the sample.

This sequence was found in a man in his fifties or sixties with urothelial cancer. The material sequenced was PBMCs, taken around atezolizumab (anti-PD-L1) treatment. The chain joins TRBV15 to TRBJ1-2; matching of 5 bases hints at TRBD1 as the D gene. For the CDR3, the sequence is CATSRVDINYGYTF. The nucleotide sequence reads TGTGCCACCAGCAGAGTGGACATCAACTATGGCTACACCTTC.